The T cell receptor (beta chain) under discussion was sequenced for a study of T cell repertoires in cytomegalovirus infection. Study overall: Recently identified HLA-C-restricted CMV epitopes and well-studied HLA-B-restricted CMV epitopes were used by the study. The public TCR beta signatures pointed to both CMV infection and matching HLA type. Study-wide findings and caveats: The ex vivo response was dominated by HLA-C-restricted CMV-specific TCR beta clonotypes. Summed public TCR beta family frequency identified CMV carriers bearing the relevant HLA.

MiXCR, applied by TCRdb to the reads, yields one record per CDR3 protein. The data show 640,000 or so distinct CDR3 sequences, 33% seen once. A word on this clonotype: As yet, its antigen is unknown.

This TCR derives from a human donor in good health (CMV status not recorded). Some clones in this sample may be carry-over from other donors' samples. Here the sequenced sample was cultured PBMCs, taken from culture after CMV antigen stimulation.

CDR3 nucleotide sequence: TGTGCCAGCACTAGGCTCAGCGGTGAAGCTTTCTTT. Amino acids: CASTRLSGEAFF. The chain combines TRBV2 with TRBJ1-1, with unresolved D. CDR1 and CDR2 (germline): SNHLY, FYNNEI. The CDR3 has 12 amino acids. V was pared by 7 bases and J by 7 bases, with 13 bases between.